This T cell receptor (beta chain) appears in the sequencing data of a study of human T cells and chemical hapten exposure. Study as a whole: DPC at 2% was the sensitizing agent, placed on roughly 2 cm by roughly 2 cm of upper inner arm skin. There were per-sample TCR yield variations, arising mainly from small pooled library volume differences. General study results and limits: Compared with pre-sensitization or healthy control sets, expanded TCRs clustered more.

The CDR3 consists of 14 residues. The germline V and J ends were trimmed by 5 bases and 7 bases, with 12 bases remaining between them. CDR1 is SEHNR and CDR2 is FQNEAQ in the germline V gene (reference sequence). Concerning this clonotype: Its antigen is undetermined.

The time point denotes: patch test 1, 2 weeks after DPC sensitization. Treatment given: therapeutic diphenylcyclopropenone sensitization with weekly scalp DPC. Researchers sampled blood before each patch test went on. TCRdb reanalysed the RACE reads using MiXCR and keeps one entry per CDR3 protein. The sample records 180,000 or so distinct CDR3 sequences, 13% to 15% being singletons. This chain joins TRBV7-9 and TRBJ1-6; no clear D gene. The sequences come from whole blood, collected in connection with sensitization to the hapten diphenylcyclopropenone (DPC). This TCR was sampled from a woman aged 25 to 39 with alopecia areata. Some clones in this sample may be carry-over from other donors' samples. The CDR3 sequence is CASSPHEGNSPLHF. The CDR3 DNA reads as TGTGCCAGCAGCCCCCATGAAGGGAATTCACCCCTCCACTTT.